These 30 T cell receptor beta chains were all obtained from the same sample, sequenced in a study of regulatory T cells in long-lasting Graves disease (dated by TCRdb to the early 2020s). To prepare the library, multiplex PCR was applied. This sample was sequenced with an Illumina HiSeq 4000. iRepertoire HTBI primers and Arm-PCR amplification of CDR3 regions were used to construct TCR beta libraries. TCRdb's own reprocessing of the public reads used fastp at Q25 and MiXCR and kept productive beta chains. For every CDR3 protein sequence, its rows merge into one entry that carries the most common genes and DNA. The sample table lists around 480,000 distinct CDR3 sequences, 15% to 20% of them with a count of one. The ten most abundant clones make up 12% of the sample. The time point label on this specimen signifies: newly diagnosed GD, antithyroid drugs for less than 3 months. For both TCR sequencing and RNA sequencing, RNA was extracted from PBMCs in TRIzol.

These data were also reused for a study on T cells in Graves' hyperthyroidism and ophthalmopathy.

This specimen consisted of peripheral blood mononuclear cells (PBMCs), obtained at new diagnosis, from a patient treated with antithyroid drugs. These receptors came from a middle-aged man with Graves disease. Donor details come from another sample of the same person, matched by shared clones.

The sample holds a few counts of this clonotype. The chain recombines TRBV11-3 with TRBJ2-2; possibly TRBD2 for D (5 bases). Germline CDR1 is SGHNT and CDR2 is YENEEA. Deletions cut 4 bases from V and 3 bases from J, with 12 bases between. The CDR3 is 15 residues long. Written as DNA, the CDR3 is TGTGCCAGCAGCTCGTCGGACTTTTACACCGGGGAGCTGTTTTTT. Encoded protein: CASSSSDFYTGELFF.

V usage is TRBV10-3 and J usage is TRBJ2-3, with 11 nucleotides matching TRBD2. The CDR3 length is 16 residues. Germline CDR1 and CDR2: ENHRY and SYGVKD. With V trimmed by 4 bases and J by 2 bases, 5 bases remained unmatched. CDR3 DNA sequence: TGTGCCATCAGTGCTGGGACTAGCGGAATCACAGATACGCAGTATTTT. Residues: CAISAGTSGITDTQYF.

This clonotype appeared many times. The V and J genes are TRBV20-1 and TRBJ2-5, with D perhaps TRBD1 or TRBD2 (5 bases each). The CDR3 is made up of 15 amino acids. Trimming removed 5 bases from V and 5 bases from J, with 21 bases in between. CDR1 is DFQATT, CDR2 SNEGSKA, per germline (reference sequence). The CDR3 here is CSAETGAGRPETQYF. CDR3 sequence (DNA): TGCAGTGCTGAGACCGGGGCAGGACGACCTGAGACCCAGTACTTC.

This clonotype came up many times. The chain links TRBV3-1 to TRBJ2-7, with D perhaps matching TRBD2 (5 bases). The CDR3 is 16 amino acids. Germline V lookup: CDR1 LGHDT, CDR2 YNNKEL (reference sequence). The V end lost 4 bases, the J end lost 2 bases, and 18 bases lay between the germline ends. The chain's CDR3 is CASSRELVTPTYEQYF. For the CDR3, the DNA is TGTGCCAGCAGCCGGGAGCTAGTTACACCGACCTACGAGCAGTACTTC.

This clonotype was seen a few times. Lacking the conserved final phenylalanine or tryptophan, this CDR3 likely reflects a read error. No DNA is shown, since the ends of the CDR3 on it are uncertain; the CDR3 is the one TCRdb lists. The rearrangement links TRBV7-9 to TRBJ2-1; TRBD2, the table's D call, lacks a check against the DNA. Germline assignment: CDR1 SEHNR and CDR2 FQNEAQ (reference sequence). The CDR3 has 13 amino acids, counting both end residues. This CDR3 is CASSARPLWETRY.

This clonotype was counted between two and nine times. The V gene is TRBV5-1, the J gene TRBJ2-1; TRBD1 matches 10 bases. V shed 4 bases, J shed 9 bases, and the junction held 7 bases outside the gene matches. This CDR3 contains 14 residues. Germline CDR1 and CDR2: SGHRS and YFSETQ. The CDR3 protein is CASSKGQGWVEQFF. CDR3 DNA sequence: TGCGCCAGCAGCAAGGGACAGGGGTGGGTTGAGCAGTTCTTC.

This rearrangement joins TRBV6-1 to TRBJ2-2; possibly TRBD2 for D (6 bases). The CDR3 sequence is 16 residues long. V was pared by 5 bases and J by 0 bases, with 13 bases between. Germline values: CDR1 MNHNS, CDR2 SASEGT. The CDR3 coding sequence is TGTGCCAGCAGTATGGGAGTAGCGGCGAACACCGGGGAGCTGTTTTTT. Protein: CASSMGVAANTGELFF.

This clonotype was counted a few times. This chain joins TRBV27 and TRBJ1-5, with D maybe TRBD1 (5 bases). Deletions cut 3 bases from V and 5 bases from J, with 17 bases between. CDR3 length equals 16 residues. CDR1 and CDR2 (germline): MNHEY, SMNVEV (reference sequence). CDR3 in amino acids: CASSFLQTDYHQPQHF. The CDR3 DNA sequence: TGTGCCAGCAGTTTCCTCCAGACAGACTATCATCAGCCCCAGCATTTT.

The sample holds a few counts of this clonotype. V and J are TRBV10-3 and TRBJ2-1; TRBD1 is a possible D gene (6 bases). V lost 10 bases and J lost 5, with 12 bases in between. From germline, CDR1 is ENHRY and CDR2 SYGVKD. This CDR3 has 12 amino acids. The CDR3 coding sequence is TGTGCCACCGCAGGGGTGGACAATGAGCAGTTCTTC. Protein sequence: CATAGVDNEQFF.

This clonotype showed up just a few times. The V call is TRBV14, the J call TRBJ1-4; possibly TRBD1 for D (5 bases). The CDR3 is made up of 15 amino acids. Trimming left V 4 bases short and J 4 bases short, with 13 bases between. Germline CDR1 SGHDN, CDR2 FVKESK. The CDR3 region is CASSPSRGYNEKLFF. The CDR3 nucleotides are TGTGCCAGCAGCCCCAGCCGGGGCTATAATGAAAAACTGTTTTTT.

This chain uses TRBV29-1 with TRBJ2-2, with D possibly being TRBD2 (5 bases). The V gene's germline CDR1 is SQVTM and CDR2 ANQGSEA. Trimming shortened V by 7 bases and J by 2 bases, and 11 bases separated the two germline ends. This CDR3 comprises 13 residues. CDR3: CSAIEGNTGELFF. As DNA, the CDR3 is TGCAGCGCCATCGAGGGTAACACCGGGGAGCTGTTTTTT.

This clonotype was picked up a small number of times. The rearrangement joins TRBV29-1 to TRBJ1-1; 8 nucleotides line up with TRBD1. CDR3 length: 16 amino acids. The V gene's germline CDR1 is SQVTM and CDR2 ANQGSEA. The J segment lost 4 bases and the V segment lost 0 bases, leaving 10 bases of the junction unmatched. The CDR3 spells CSVEEGQGGLGTEAFF. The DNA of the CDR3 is TGCAGCGTTGAAGAAGGACAGGGAGGATTGGGCACTGAAGCTTTCTTT.

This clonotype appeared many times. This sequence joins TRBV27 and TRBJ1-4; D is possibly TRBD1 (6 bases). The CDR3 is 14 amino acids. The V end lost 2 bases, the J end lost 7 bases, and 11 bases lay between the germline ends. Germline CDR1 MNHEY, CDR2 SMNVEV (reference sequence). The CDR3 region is CASSLVGGFEKLFF. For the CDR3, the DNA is TGTGCCAGCAGTTTAGTTGGGGGCTTTGAAAAACTGTTTTTT.

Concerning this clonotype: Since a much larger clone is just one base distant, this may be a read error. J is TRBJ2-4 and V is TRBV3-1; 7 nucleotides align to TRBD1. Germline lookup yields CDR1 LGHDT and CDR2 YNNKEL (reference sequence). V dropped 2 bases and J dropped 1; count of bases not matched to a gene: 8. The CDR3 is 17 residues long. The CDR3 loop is CASSQTHRGTAKNIQYF. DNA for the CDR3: TGTGCCAGCAGCCAAACTCACAGGGGAACGGCCAAAAACATTCAGTACTTC.

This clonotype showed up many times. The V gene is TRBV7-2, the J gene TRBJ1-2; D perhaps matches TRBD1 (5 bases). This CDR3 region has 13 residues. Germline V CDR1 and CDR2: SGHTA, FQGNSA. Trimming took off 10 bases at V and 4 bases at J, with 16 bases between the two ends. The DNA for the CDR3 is TGTGCCATCCCCTGGGGCCCCTTCTATGGCTACACCTTC. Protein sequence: CAIPWGPFYGYTF.

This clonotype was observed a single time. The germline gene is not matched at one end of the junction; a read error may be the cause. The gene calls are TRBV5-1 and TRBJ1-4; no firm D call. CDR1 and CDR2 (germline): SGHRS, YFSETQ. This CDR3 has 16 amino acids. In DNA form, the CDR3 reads TGCGCCAGCAGCTTAAATGGAAGAGCAACTAATGGAAAACTGTTTTTT. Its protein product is CASSLNGRATNGKLFF.

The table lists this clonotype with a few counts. The CDR3 DNA reads as TGTGCCAGCAGCTTAGTGCTACGCACAGATACGCAGTATTTT. Encoded protein: CASSLVLRTDTQYF. The J gene is TRBJ2-3, the V gene TRBV11-2, with unresolved D. This CDR3 has 14 residues. Looked up from germline, CDR1 is SGHAT and CDR2 is FQNNGV. Trimming took 1 base from V and 1 from J, leaving 6 bases between them.

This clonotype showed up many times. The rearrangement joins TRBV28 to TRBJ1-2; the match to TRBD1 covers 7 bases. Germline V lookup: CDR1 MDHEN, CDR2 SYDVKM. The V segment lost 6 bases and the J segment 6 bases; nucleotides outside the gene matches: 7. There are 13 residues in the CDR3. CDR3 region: CASRPGGFNGYTF. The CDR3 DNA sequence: TGTGCCAGCAGGCCAGGGGGTTTCAATGGCTACACCTTC.

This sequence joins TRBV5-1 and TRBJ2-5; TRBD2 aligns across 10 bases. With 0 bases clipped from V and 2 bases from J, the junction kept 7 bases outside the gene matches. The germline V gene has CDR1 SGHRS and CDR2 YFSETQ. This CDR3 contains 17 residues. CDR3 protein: CASSLVGLAGVQETQYF. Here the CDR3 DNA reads TGCGCCAGCAGCTTGGTAGGCCTAGCGGGAGTACAAGAGACCCAGTACTTC.

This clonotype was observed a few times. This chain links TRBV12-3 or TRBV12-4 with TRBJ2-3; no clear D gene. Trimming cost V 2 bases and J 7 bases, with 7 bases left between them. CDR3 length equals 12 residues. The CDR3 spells CASSLKRNTQYF. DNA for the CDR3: TGTGCCAGCAGTTTAAAACGGAATACGCAGTATTTT.

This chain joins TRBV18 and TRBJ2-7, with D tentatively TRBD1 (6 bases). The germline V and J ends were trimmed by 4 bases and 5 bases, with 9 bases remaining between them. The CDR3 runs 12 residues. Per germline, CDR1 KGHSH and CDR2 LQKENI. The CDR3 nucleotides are TGTGCCAGCTCACAACAGGGCCACGAGCAGTACTTC. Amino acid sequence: CASSQQGHEQYF.

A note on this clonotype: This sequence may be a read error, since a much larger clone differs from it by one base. The CDR3 sequence: CSVVPGQQETQYF. In DNA, the CDR3 is TGCAGCGTTGTCCCAGGACAGCAAGAGACCCAGTACTTC. J is TRBJ2-5 and V is TRBV29-1; tentatively, D is TRBD1 (6 bases). V lost 4 bases to trimming and J lost 2 bases, with 11 bases between them. The CDR3 is 13 amino acids. The germline gives CDR1 SQVTM, CDR2 ANQGSEA.

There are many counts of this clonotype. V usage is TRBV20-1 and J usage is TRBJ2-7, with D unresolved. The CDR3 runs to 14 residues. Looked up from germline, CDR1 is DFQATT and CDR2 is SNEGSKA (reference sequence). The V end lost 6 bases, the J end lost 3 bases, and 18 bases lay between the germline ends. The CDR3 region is CSAPRVPGLYEQYF. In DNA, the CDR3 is TGCAGTGCGCCAAGAGTGCCGGGCCTCTACGAGCAGTACTTC.

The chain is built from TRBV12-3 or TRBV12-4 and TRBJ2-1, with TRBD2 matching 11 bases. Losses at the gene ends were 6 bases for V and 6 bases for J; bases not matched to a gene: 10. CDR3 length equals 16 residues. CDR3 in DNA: TGTGCCAGCAGACCTACTAGCGGGAGCGTAATCAATGAGCAGTTCTTC. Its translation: CASRPTSGSVINEQFF.

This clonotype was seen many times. CDR3 loop: CASSDSGAGANVLTF. For the CDR3, the DNA is TGTGCCAGCTCAGACAGCGGCGCTGGGGCCAACGTCCTGACTTTC. The chain employs TRBV28 and TRBJ2-6, with D perhaps TRBD1 or TRBD2 (5 bases each). Trimming removed 8 bases from V and 2 bases from J, with 13 bases in between. Germline values: CDR1 MDHEN, CDR2 SYDVKM. The CDR3 has 15 residues.

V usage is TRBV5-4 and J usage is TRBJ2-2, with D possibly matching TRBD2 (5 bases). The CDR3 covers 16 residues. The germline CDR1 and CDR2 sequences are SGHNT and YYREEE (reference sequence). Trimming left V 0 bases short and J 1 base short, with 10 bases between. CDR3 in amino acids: CASSLVGLGNTGELFF. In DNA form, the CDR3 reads TGTGCCAGCAGCTTGGTCGGACTGGGGAACACCGGGGAGCTGTTTTTT.

The DNA of the CDR3 is TGTGCCAGCAGTGAATATCCGGGACAGGGGCGTGGTGGTGAAAAACTGTTTTTT. Its translation: CASSEYPGQGRGGEKLFF. The chain couples TRBV25-1 to TRBJ1-4, with 10 bases identical to TRBD1. Germline V gives CDR1 MGHDK, CDR2 SYGVNS. The length of the CDR3 is 18 residues. Trimming removed 0 bases from V and 7 bases from J; junction bases left unmatched: 11. The variable domain in full, completed from reference TRBV25-1 and TRBJ1-4, reads EADIYQTPRYLVIGTGKKITLECSQTMGHDKMYWYQQDPGMELHLIHYSYGVNSTEKGDLSSESTVSRIRTEHFPLTLESARPSHTSQYLCASSEYPGQGRGGEKLFFGSGTQLSVL.

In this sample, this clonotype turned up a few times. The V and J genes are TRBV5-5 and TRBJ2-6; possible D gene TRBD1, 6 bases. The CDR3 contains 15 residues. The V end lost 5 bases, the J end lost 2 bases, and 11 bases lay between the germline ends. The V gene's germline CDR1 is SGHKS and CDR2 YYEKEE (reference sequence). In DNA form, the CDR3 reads TGTGCCAGCAGTCAGCGGACAGCTGGGGCCAACGTCCTGACTTTC. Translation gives CASSQRTAGANVLTF.

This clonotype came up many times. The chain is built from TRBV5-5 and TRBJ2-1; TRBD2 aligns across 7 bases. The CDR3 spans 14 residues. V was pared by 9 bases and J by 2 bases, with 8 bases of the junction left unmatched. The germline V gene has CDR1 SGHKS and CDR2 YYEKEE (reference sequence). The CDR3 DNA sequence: TGTGCCATCCGCGGGAGACCAGCCTACAATGAGCAGTTCTTC. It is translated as CAIRGRPAYNEQFF. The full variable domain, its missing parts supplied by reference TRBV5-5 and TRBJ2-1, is DAGVTQSPTHLIKTRGQQVTLRCSPISGHKSVSWYQQVLGQGPQFIFQYYEKEERGRGNFPDRFSARQFPNYSSELNVNALLLGDSALYLCAIRGRPAYNEQFFGPGTRLTVL.

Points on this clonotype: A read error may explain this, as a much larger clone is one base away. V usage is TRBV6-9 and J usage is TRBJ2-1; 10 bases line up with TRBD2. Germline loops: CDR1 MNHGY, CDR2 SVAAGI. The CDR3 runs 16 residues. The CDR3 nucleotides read TGTGCCAGCAGTTATAACGGGCTAGCGGGAGCGGGTGAGCAGCTCTTC. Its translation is CASSYNGLAGAGEQLF.